These T cell receptor beta chains were read from a single sample in a study of siplizumab effects on memory and regulatory T cells. Assay used: immunoSEQ multiplex PCR; TCRdb lists only in-frame clones, some missing. The sample holds 90,000 to 140,000 clones, under 95% seen once. Material for sequencing was CD4+ T cells sorted from blood. These receptors all stem from a human donor in good health. Each CDR3 is given with its conserved first and last residue. A D gene is named only where the DNA matches it firmly. Some rows mark clone size as missing; the rest say once, few, many or name a class of expanded clone.

>TRBV5-4|TRBJ2-1|.|.
CASSPQGLNEQFF
TGTGCCAGCAGCCCGCAGGGTTTGAATGAGCAGTTCTTC
>TRBV7-2|TRBJ2-5|.|TRBD2
CASSPGLAGGGETQYF
TGTGCCAGCAGCCCTGGACTAGCGGGGGGCGGAGAGACCCAGTACTTC
>TRBV5-4|TRBJ1-2|.|TRBD1
CASSLAEGAYGYTF
TGTGCCAGCAGCTTGGCCGAGGGGGCGTATGGCTACACCTTC
>TRBV4-1|TRBJ1-4|.|TRBD1
CASSQDPTGEKLFF
TGCGCCAGCAGCCAAGATCCGACAGGGGAAAAACTGTTTTTT
>TRBV7-6|TRBJ2-1|.|TRBD2
CASSGLAGDDEQFF
TGTGCCAGCAGCGGGCTAGCGGGGGATGATGAGCAGTTCTTC
>TRBV2|TRBJ1-5|.|.
CASSVGGATQPQHF
TGTGCCAGCAGTGTCGGGGGGGCGACTCAGCCCCAGCATTTT
>TRBV7-2|TRBJ2-2|.|TRBD2
CASSSNGGGGELFF
TGTGCCAGCAGTTCTAACGGGGGGGGCGGGGAGCTGTTTTTT
>TRBV18|TRBJ1-1|.|TRBD1
CASSPGQGVTEAFF
TGTGCCAGCTCCCCGGGACAGGGAGTCACTGAAGCTTTCTTT
>TRBV9|TRBJ2-5|.|.
CASSVGIEETQYF
TGTGCCAGCAGCGTAGGAATAGAAGAGACCCAGTACTTC
>TRBV6-5|TRBJ1-4|.|.
CASSYSAINEKLFF
TGTGCCAGCAGTTACTCGGCAATCAATGAAAAACTGTTTTTT
>TRBV5-4|TRBJ2-7|.|.
CASSLALGNEQYF
TGTGCCAGCAGCTTGGCCTTAGGGAACGAGCAGTACTTC
>TRBV19|TRBJ2-7|.|TRBD1
CASSVGTGNEQYF
TGTGCCAGTAGTGTCGGGACAGGGAACGAGCAGTACTTC
>TRBV6-5|TRBJ1-1|.|.
CASTALGGTEAFF
TGTGCCAGCACCGCGTTGGGGGGCACTGAAGCTTTCTTT
>TRBV30|TRBJ1-1|once|.
CAWSVGGIEAFF
TGTGCCTGGAGTGTGGGCGGAATTGAAGCTTTCTTT
>TRBV6-6|TRBJ1-1|.|.
CASSYGGSVPEAFF
TGTGCCAGCAGTTACGGCGGATCAGTGCCTGAAGCTTTCTTT
>TRBV19|TRBJ1-5|.|.
CASGVDQPQHF
TGTGCCAGCGGGGTTGATCAGCCCCAGCATTTT
>TRBV7-3|TRBJ2-1|.|TRBD1
CASSSGQNNEQFF
TGTGCCAGCAGCTCGGGACAGAACAATGAGCAGTTCTTC
>TRBV7-3|TRBJ2-5|.|.
CASSPWVGETQYF
TGTGCCAGCAGCCCCTGGGTAGGGGAGACCCAGTACTTC
>TRBV18|TRBJ2-1|.|TRBD2
CASSPLAHSGSTYNEQFF
TGTGCCAGCTCACCACTGGCACATAGCGGGAGTACCTACAATGAGCAGTTCTTC
>TRBV5-6|TRBJ2-7|.|.
CASSFFPGVSASEQYF
TGTGCCAGCAGCTTTTTCCCAGGGGTTAGTGCTAGCGAGCAGTACTTC
>TRBV4-2|TRBJ2-3|.|TRBD1
CASSQLTGTDGTDTQYF
TGTGCCAGCAGCCAACTAACCGGGACAGACGGCACAGATACGCAGTATTTT
>TRBV29-1|TRBJ2-3|.|.
CSVEGTARYTDTQYF
TGCAGCGTTGAGGGGACCGCGAGATACACAGATACGCAGTATTTT
>TRBV11-2|TRBJ2-7|few|.
CASSLHHEQYF
TGTGCCAGCAGCTTACACCACGAGCAGTACTTC
>TRBV6-5|TRBJ1-1|.|.
CASSPRWGGGTEAFF
TGTGCCAGCAGTCCCCGATGGGGGGGCGGCACTGAAGCTTTCTTT
>TRBV19|TRBJ2-3|.|.
CASSISSGIRPDTQYF
TGTGCCAGTAGTATATCGTCAGGTATCAGGCCAGATACGCAGTATTTT
>TRBV5-4|TRBJ1-2|.|TRBD1
CASSLETGGNYGYTF
TGTGCCAGCAGCTTAGAGACAGGGGGCAACTATGGCTACACCTTC
>TRBV29-1|TRBJ2-2|.|TRBD1
CSVEVTGVTGELFF
TGCAGCGTTGAGGTGACAGGGGTCACCGGGGAGCTGTTTTTT
>TRBV5-1|TRBJ1-2|.|.
CASSLDRSNYGYTF
TGCGCCAGCAGCTTGGACCGTTCTAACTATGGCTACACCTTC
>TRBV6-1|TRBJ2-6|.|.
CASSETGTGANVLTF
TGTGCCAGCAGTGAAACCGGGACAGGGGCCAACGTCCTGACTTTC
>TRBV5-6|TRBJ2-3|.|TRBD2
CASRSGSSGITDTQYF
TGTGCCAGCAGATCTGGCTCTAGCGGGATCACAGATACGCAGTATTTT
>TRBV15|TRBJ2-2|.|.
CATSRDSGNTGELFF
TGTGCCACCAGCAGAGATTCCGGGAACACCGGGGAGCTGTTTTTT
>TRBV28|TRBJ2-7|.|.
CASTKREITYEQYF
TGTGCCAGCACCAAGAGGGAAATAACCTACGAGCAGTACTTC
>TRBV6-1|TRBJ1-4|.|TRBD1
CASSRQGEGLKLFF
TGTGCCAGCAGCAGACAGGGTGAGGGATTAAAACTGTTTTTT
>TRBV10-3|TRBJ2-3|once|TRBD2
CAISESGTSGSTDTQYF
TGTGCCATCAGTGAGTCAGGTACTAGCGGGTCCACAGATACGCAGTATTTT
>TRBV30|TRBJ2-1|.|TRBD2
CAWSARGSGRGHGEQFF
TGTGCCTGGAGTGCCCGGGGTAGCGGGAGGGGACACGGTGAGCAGTTCTTC
>TRBV5-6|TRBJ2-3|once|.
CASSLASADTQYF
TGTGCCAGCAGCTTGGCTAGCGCAGATACGCAGTATTTT
>TRBV5-1|TRBJ2-1|.|.
CASSSRDPGNEQFF
TGCGCCAGCAGCTCCCGGGACCCAGGGAATGAGCAGTTCTTC
>TRBV5-1|TRBJ2-3|.|.
CASSRTEGADTQYF
TGCGCCAGCAGCAGGACAGAGGGCGCAGATACGCAGTATTTT
>TRBV20-1|TRBJ1-4|.|.
CSFRGGEKLFF
TGCAGCTTTAGGGGGGGAGAAAAACTGTTTTTT
>TRBV11-3|TRBJ1-1|.|.
CASSLVGGSDTEAFF
TGTGCCAGCAGCTTAGTGGGGGGATCGGACACTGAAGCTTTCTTT
>TRBV11-1|TRBJ2-7|.|TRBD1
CASSPRHTGAYEQYF
TGTGCCAGCAGCCCCCGACACACAGGGGCCTACGAGCAGTACTTC
>TRBV7-2|TRBJ1-2|.|.
CASSLTSNYGYTF
TGTGCCAGCAGCTTAACATCGAACTATGGCTACACCTTC
>TRBV19|TRBJ2-7|.|TRBD2
CASSIRTSDTEQYF
TGTGCCAGTAGTATACGGACTAGTGACACCGAGCAGTACTTC
>TRBV7-3|TRBJ1-1|.|.
CAKRGFGLMNTEAFF
TGTGCCAAACGAGGTTTCGGGCTAATGAACACTGAAGCTTTCTTT
>TRBV5-1|TRBJ1-1|.|TRBD1
CASGRGQAATEAFF
TGCGCCAGCGGGAGAGGACAGGCGGCCACTGAAGCTTTCTTT
>TRBV11-2|TRBJ2-7|.|.
CASSQGGVAHYEQYF
TGTGCCAGCAGTCAAGGCGGGGTCGCTCACTACGAGCAGTACTTC
>TRBV30|TRBJ1-5|.|.
CAWSRDSNQPQHF
TGTGCCTGGAGCCGGGATAGCAATCAGCCCCAGCATTTT
>TRBV19|TRBJ1-5|.|TRBD1
CASSLRDRGGQPQHF
TGTGCCAGTAGTCTCCGGGACAGGGGTGGTCAGCCCCAGCATTTT
>TRBV5-1|TRBJ2-4|.|TRBD2
CASSLAKASGRGAKNIQYF
TGCGCCAGCAGCTTGGCCAAGGCTAGCGGGAGAGGAGCGAAAAACATTCAGTACTTC
>TRBV4-1|TRBJ2-3|.|TRBD1
CASSYPGQGARDTQYF
TGCGCCAGCAGCTACCCGGGACAGGGGGCGCGTGATACGCAGTATTTT
>TRBV19|TRBJ1-2|.|.
CASSRDARNYGYTF
TGTGCCAGTAGTAGGGACGCGAGAAACTATGGCTACACCTTC
>TRBV11-2|TRBJ2-7|.|.
CASSLDPGSSYEQYF
TGTGCCAGCAGCTTAGATCCGGGATCCTCCTACGAGCAGTACTTC
>TRBV7-8|TRBJ2-1|.|.
CASSLGARITNNEQFF
TGTGCCAGCAGCTTAGGGGCTAGAATCACCAACAATGAGCAGTTCTTC